The T cell receptor (beta chain) under discussion was sequenced for a study of blood T cell repertoires in COVID-19 (dated by TCRdb to the early 2020s). Broadly, across the study: Collaborator samples came from the United States, Italy and Spain and covered acute and convalescent phases of COVID-19. HLA class I and class II types, where available, came from metadata supplied by the sample provider rather than from assay-based typing. Deeply sampled blood TCRbeta repertoires from subjects exposed to, actively infected with, or recovered from COVID-19 were included in the dataset. A de-identified subject ID, COVID-19 status, age in years and sex were almost always included in the sample metadata. The prospective study material was composed of cDNA or gDNA derived from T cells, B-cell-depleted T cells, or PBMCs. A freely available public database, intended as a resource for researchers studying the immune response to SARS-CoV-2, is where the repertoires were released. The samples were drawn from two sources: the first 160 participants of the ongoing ImmuneRACE study, and about 1,300 subjects contributed by 6 global collaborators. Summary of the overall study and its limitations: How much clinical and demographic metadata was included differed by source and by participant, and the metadata was provided uncurated.

Between the V and J ends, shortened by 6 bases and 1 base respectively, the junction contains 16 bases. CDR1 and CDR2 are drawn from the germline V gene: MDHEN, SYDVKM. The CDR3, from cysteine to phenylalanine, totals 17 residues. Left in the record is the CDR3 DNA by itself, 51 bases read in frame from the first base. Samples from volunteer blood donors who had recovered from COVID-19 were contributed by a second Seattle source. Each collaborating institution followed its own protocols to collect whole blood in K2EDTA tubes. For TCRbeta analysis, collaborators shipped samples as frozen whole blood, isolated PBMCs, or DNA extracted from either of those sample types. The immunoSEQ Assay, a bias-controlled multiplex PCR, was used to amplify TCRbeta CDR3 regions from genomic DNA. The authors' analysis ran thus. The number of nucleated cells in each sample was estimated by amplification of reference gene primers within the assay. To quantify the absolute abundance of each unique TCRbeta CDR3 rearrangement, sequence reads were collapsed and filtered. For each sample, productive Simpson clonality was calculated as the square root of Simpson's diversity index over productive rearrangements. As stored in TCRdb, this immuneACCESS dataset retains in-frame rearrangements with V and J assigned. A fraction of the clones does not appear; measured against another copy, unresolved V genes explain less than half of the discrepancy, and the remainder lacks a known reason. Clone size and the V and J calls come from that table; the DNA yielded D and trimming. The sample table lists approximately 200,000 clones, around nine tenths of them with a count of one. The top ten clones comprise 6.2% of the sample.

In the case of this clone: What this receptor recognizes is not known. Qualities for individual bases were not recorded, and no much larger clone is one base off.

The specimen sequenced was peripheral blood. This receptor was taken from a man between 60 and 75 years old who had recovered from COVID-19. Rearrangement joined TRBV28 to TRBJ2-6; the D region possibly corresponds to TRBD1 (6 bases align). The CDR3 loop reads CASRFNPGASGANVLTF. The DNA reads TGTGCCAGCAGATTTAATCCAGGGGCTTCTGGGGCCAACGTCCTGACTTTC.